The T cell receptor beta chain under discussion was sequenced for a study of T cell changes during pregnancy in multiple sclerosis. Trimming took 1 base from V and 0 from J, leaving 12 bases between them. Germline V gene sequence: CDR1 SGHNT, CDR2 YYREEE (reference sequence). The CDR3 length is 16 residues. Using immunoSEQ multiplex PCR, the repertoire was profiled, and TCRdb retains in-frame clones only, with some absent. The sample comprises 70,000 to 95,000 clones, approximately 92% of which are singletons, and approximately 4.7% rests with the top ten. This clonotype originated in a female donor with multiple sclerosis, enrolled in a pregnancy study. This sequence joins TRBV5-4 and TRBJ2-3; D uncertain. Sequencing used peripheral blood, obtained in the first trimester of pregnancy. The CDR3: CASSLNTQPSTDTQYF. The CDR3 DNA sequence: TGTGCCAGCAGCTTGAACACACAACCTAGCACAGATACGCAGTATTTT. Drawing the rest from reference TRBV5-4 and TRBJ2-3, the complete variable domain is ETGVTQSPTHLIKTRGQQVTLRCSSQSGHNTVSWYQQALGQGPQFIFQYYREEENGRGNFPPRFSGLQFPNYSSELNVNALELDDSALYLCASSLNTQPSTDTQYFGPGTRLTVL.